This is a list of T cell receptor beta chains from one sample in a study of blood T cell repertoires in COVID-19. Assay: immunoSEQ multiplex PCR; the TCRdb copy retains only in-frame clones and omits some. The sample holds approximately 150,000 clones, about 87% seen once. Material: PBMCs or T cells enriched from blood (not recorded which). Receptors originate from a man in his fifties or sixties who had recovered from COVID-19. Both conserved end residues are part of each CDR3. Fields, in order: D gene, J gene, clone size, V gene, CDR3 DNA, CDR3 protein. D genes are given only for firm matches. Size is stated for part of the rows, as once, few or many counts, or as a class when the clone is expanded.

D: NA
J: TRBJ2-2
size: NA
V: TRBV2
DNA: TGTGCCAGCATGGATGGACAGTATTACTCCGGGGAGCTGTTTTTT
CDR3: CASMDGQYYSGELFF

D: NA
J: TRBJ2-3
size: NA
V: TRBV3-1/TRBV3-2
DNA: TGTGCCAGCAGCCAAGATTCGGTCACAGATACGCAGTATTTT
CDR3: CASSQDSVTDTQYF

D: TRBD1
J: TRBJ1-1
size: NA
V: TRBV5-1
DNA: TGCGCCAGCAGCATAGCAGGGGGCGCTGTGACTGAAGCTTTCTTT
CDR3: CASSIAGGAVTEAFF

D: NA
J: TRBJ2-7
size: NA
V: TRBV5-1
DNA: TGCGCCAGCAGGGAACAGGACAGCTCCTACGAGCAGTACTTC
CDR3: CASREQDSSYEQYF

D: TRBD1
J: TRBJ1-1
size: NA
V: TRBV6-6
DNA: TGTGCCAGCAGTCTGACTTTACAGGGGCTGGAGATGAACACTGAAGCTTTCTTT
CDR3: CASSLTLQGLEMNTEAFF

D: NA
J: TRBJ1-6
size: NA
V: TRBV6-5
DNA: TGTGCCAGCAGTTACTGGGGGGGAGGCAAATCACCCCTCCACTTT
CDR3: CASSYWGGGKSPLHF

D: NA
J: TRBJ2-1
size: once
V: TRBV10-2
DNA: TGCGCCAGCGGCCCAGGAAAATCCTACAATGAGCAGTTCTTC
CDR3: CASGPGKSYNEQFF

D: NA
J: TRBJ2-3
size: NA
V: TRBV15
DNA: TGTGCCACCAGCGGGGCCGGGGGAGGCTACACAGATACGCAGTATTTT
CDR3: CATSGAGGGYTDTQYF

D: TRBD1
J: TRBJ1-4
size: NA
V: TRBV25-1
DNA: TGTGCCAGCAGTGGAACGACAGGGGTGTGGAATGAAAAACTGTTTTTT
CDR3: CASSGTTGVWNEKLFF

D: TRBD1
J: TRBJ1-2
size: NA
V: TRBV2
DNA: TGTGCCAGCAGTGTGACAGGGTTCAGTAGCGGCTACACCTTC
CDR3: CASSVTGFSSGYTF

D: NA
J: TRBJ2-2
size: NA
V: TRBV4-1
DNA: TGCGCCAGCAGCCAAGAAGGTCAGGGTCCCGGGGAGCTGTTTTTT
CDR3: CASSQEGQGPGELFF

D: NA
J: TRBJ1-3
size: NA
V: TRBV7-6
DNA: TGTGCCAGCAGCTTGACAGTCATTCCCGGAAACACCATATATTTT
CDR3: CASSLTVIPGNTIYF

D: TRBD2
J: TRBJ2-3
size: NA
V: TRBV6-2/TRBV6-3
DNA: TGTGCCAGCAGTCGGGGACTACCCCCTGGGGATACGCAGTATTTT
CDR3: CASSRGLPPGDTQYF

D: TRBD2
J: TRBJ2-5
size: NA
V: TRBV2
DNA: TGTGCCAGCATGCCGGGACTAGCGGTGGGGACCCAGTACTTC
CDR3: CASMPGLAVGTQYF

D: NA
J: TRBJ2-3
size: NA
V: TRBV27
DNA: TGTGCCAGCAGTAGCTTAGACACAGATACGCAGTATTTT
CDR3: CASSSLDTDTQYF

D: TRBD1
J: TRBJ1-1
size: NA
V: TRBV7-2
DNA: TGTGCCAGCAGCTTACGGACAGGGCATTTCGTGAACACTGAAGCTTTCTTT
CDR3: CASSLRTGHFVNTEAFF

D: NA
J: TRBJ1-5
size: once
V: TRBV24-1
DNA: TGTGCCACCAGTGCTCAGAATCAGCCCCAGCATTTT
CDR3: CATSAQNQPQHF

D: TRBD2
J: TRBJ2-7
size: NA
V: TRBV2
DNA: TGTGCCAGCACTAGCGGGAGTATTTACGAGCAGTACTTC
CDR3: CASTSGSIYEQYF

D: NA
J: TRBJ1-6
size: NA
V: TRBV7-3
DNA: TGTGCCAGCAGCTCCCGACCGGGTTCACCCCTCCACTTT
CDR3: CASSSRPGSPLHF